This T cell receptor beta chain was sequenced during a study of monozygotic twins with inflammatory bowel disease. General study results and limits: With others, IBD patients shared fewer clonotypes than healthy twins did, especially with disease activity. IBD-affected twins scored below their healthy co-twins in TCRbeta diversity (inverse Simpson).

Germline lookup yields CDR1 SGHTA and CDR2 FQGNSA. The CDR3 totals 15 residues. Used for each TCR library was 3500 ng of total RNA. cDNA for TCRalpha and TCRbeta was amplified by nested PCRs of roughly 15 then roughly 10 cycles. TCRdb reprocessed the 5' RACE reads and keeps a single row for each CDR3 protein, giving no DNA. Here the sample table reports about 300,000 distinct CDR3 sequences. As regards this clonotype: Its target is unknown.

The specimen was blood. The sequence was obtained from a human donor with ulcerative colitis or Crohn's disease, or a healthy co-twin of an affected twin (not recorded which). The J gene is TRBJ2-2, the V gene TRBV7-2; TCRdb calls TRBD1, which cannot be checked without DNA. The CDR3 reads CASSPGQGAAGELFF.